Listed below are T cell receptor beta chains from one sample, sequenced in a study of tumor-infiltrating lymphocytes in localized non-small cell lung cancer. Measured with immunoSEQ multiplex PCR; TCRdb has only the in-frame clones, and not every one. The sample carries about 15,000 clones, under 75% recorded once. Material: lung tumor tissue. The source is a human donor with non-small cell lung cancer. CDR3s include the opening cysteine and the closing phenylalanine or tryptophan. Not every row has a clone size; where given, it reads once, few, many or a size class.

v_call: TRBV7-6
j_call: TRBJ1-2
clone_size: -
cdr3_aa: CNFCRKTYGYTF

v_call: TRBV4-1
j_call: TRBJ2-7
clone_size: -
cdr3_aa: CASSQVGEVLYEQYF

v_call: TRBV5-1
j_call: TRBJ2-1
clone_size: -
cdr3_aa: CASSLERGGASNEQFF

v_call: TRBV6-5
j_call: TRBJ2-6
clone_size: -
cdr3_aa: CASSYSGSGGANVLTF

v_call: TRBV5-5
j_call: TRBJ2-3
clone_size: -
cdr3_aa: CASSLTPSGSTDTQYF

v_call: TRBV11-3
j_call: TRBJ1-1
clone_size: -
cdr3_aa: CASSLGLFTEAFF

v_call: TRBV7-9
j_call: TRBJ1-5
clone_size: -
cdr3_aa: CASSLGQNNQPQHF

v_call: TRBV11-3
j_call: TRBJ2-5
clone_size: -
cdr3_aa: CASSPGLAGQETQYF

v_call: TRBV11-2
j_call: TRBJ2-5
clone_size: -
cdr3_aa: CASSFNSGQETQYF

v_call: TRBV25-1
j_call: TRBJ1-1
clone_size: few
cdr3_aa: CASSEVNTEAFF

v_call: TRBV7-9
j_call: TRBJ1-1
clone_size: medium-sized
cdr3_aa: CASSDPWGAEAFF

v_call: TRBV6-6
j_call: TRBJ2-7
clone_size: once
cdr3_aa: CASSYSTGGGEQYF

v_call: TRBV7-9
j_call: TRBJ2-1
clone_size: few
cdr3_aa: CASSWGGAGGLSEQFF

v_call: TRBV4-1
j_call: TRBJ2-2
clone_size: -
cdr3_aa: CASSQGGLAGVGTGELFF

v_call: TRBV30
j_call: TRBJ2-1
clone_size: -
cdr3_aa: CAWSVGGPYNEQFF

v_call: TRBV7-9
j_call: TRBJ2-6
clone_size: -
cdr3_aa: CASSLTISGSPGANVLTF

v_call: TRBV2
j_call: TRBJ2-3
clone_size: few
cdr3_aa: CASSLDRGRDTQYF

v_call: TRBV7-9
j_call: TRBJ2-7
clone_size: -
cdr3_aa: CASSPTGGREQYF

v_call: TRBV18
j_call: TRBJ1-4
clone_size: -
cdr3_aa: CASSQTKDSNEKLFF

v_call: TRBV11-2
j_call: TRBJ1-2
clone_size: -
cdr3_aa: CASSSTGGRYTF

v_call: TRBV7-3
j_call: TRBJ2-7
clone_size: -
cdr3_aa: CASSLTGRPGGGYEQYF

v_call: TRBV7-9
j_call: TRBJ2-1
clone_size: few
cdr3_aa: CASHQSRDEQFF

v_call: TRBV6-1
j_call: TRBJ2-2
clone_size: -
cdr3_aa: CASHRDINTGELFF

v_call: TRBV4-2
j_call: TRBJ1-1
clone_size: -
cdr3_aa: CASSQDMNTEAFF

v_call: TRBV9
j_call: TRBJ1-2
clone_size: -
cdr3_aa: CASSVGSGEYGYTF

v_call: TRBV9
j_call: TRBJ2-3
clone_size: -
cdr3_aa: CASSAMIAGGLSDTQYF

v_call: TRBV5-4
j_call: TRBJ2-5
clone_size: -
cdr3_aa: CASSLVLSQETQYF

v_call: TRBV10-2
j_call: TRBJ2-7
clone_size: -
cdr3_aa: CASSVWASGSPTWEQYF

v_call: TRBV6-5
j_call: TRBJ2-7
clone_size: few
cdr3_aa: CASSYSIATLSYEQYF

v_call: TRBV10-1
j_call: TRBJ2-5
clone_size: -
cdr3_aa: CASSDGTGGGETQYF

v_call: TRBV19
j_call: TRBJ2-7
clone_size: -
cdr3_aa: CASSSGQGPYEQYF

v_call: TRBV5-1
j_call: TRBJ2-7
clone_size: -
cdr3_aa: CASTRLGALDEQYF

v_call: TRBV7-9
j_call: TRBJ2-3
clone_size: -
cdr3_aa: CASSLGPKSTDTQYF

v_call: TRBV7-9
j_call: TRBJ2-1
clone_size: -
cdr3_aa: CASVRGGEQFF

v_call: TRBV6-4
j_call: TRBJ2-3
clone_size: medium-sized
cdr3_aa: CASSDPGEGWSDTQYF

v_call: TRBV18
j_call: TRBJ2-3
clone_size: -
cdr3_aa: CASSLSGTISTDTQYF

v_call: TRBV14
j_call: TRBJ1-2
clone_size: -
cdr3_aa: CASSQGYRGYTF

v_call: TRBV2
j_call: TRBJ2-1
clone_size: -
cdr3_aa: CASTGQIQKSSYNEQFF

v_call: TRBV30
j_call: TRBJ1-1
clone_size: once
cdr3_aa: CAWAGTGWTEAFF

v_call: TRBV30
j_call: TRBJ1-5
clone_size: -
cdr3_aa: CAWSVGQEVQPQHF

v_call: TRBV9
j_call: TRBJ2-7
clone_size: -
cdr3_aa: CASNLAGGPKYEQYF

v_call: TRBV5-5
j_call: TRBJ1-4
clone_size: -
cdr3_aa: CASSIQGVNEKLFF

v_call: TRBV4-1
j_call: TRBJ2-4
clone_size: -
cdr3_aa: CASSQSRLDIQYF

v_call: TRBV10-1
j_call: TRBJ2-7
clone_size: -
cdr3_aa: CASSEGTGGAEEQYF

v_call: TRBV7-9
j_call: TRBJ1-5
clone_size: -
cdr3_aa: CASSLGGQPQHF

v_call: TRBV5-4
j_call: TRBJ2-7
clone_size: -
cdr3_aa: CASSFGLAGDYEQYF

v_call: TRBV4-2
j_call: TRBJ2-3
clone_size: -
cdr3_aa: CASSQTSRLSTDTQYF

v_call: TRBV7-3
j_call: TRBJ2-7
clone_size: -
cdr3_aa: CASSLNGRALDEQYF

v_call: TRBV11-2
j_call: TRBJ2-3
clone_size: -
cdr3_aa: CASSFTWTAEDTQYF

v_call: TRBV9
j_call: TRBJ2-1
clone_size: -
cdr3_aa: CASSVWEGGGNEQFF

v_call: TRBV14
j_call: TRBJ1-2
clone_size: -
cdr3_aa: CASSQDSRVYGYTF

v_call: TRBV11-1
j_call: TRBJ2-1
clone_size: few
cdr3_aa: CASSSTGNNEQFF

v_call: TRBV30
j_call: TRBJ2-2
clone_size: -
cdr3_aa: CAWSSLVGTGELFF

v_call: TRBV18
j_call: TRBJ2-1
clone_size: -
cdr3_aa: CASSPPLAGRNEQFF

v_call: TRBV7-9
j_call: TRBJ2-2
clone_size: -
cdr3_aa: CASTEAGELFF

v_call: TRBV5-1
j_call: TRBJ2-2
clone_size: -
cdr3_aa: CASSLGTGAKLNTGELFF

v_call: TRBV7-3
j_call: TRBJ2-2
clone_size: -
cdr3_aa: CASSSPIAGGITGELFF